This is a list of T cell receptor beta chains from one sample in a study of response to subunit inactivated influenza vaccine. Each CDR3 protein is one row after TCRdb ran MiXCR on the RT-PCR reads. The sample contains about 520,000 distinct CDR3 sequences, about 25% of which appear only once. Sequenced here: CD4+ T cells sorted from PBMCs, sampled more than 4 days after vaccination. The source of these receptors is a man aged 50 to 60 who received an inactivated influenza vaccine. The conserved cysteine and the conserved F or W are not part of the CDR3 here.

v_call,cdr3_aa
TRBV10-3,AIGQGSETQY
TRBV5-1,ASSLAPPGANEKLF
TRBV7-3,ASSRGLAGLNEQF
TRBV2,ASSVGQMLELF
TRBV20-1,SARDVRENDNEQF
TRBV6-2/TRBV6-3,ASSYTSTSGRASRLREQY
TRBV20-1,SARDLRGMEQY
TRBV29-1,STDRRETEAF
TRBV5-1,ASKGAGKPYEQY
TRBV7-6,ASSLGVGQGREQC
TRBV3-1,ASSRKRDSSYNEQF
TRBV9,ASSVRRQGLVNEQF
TRBV7-9,ASSLMAGYGYT
TRBV7-9,ASSSNLQGETQY
TRBV12-3/TRBV12-4,ASSLAAEQY
TRBV7-8,ASSLPTRADTQY
TRBV4-1,ASSLAGGAWQPQH
TRBV5-6,ASSLIQGPYYGYT
TRBV9,ASSATSADTQY
TRBV18,ASSPLGQGNEQF
TRBV11-2,ASSLGSFRAGFNQPQH
TRBV7-9,ASSPGTLGTGELF